This T cell receptor (beta chain) appears in the sequencing data of a study of cytomegalovirus exposure and HLA in healthy donors. Germline V lookup: CDR1 MGHDK, CDR2 SYGVNS. This CDR3 contains 13 residues. V was cut by 3 bases and J by 1 base, with 7 bases left in between. PCR employed 60 Vbeta and 13 Jbeta primers. Per the original methods: In a later analysis, the count reached 75 million to 90 million unique TCR beta chains, with around 10 million shared. TCRdb keeps only in-frame clones here, not all; method: immunoSEQ multiplex PCR. From that table come the V and J calls and clone size; the DNA was used to work out D and trimming. This table holds 95,000 to 110,000 clones. Regarding the study as a whole: In a later analysis, CMV-associated beta chains were mostly HLA-associated, it appeared. In presence/absence analyses, roughly uniform sequencing depth across donors was assumed. Follow-up analysis later connected one missense variant in DCLRE1C with trimming of TCR beta V- and J-genes.

About this clone itself: The target antigen is unknown.

The chain has TRBV25-1 and TRBJ2-7; D is uncertain. This receptor was identified in a man aged 35 to 55 in good health and CMV-seronegative. The sequencing sample was made of PBMCs. The DNA of the CDR3 is TGTGCCAGCAGTGACATGAGTTCCTACGAGCAGTACTTC. This codes for CASSDMSSYEQYF.